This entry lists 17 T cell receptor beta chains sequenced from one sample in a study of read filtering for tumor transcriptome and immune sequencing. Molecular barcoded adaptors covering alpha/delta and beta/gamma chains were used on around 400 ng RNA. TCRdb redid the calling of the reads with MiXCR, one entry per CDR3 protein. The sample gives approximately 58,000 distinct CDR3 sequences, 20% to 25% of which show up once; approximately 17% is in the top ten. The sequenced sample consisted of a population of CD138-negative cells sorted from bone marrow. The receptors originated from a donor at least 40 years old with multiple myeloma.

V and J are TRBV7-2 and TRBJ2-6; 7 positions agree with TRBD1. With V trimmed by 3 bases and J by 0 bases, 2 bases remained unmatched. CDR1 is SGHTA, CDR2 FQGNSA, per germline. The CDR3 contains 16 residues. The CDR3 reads CASSLTGNSGANVLTF. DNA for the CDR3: TGTGCCAGCAGCTTGACAGGGAACTCTGGGGCCAACGTCCTGACTTTC.

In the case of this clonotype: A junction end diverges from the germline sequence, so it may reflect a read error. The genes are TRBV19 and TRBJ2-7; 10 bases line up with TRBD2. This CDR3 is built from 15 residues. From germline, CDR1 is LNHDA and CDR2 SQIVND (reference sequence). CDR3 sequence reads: CASSNAGTSAYEKYF. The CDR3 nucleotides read TGTGCCAGTAGTAACGCCGGGACTAGCGCCTACGAGAAGTACTTC.

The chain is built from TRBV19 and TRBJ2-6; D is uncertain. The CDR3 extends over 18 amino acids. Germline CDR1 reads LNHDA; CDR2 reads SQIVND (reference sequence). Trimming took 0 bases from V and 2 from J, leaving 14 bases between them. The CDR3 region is CASSIDGFSHAGANVLTF. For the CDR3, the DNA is TGTGCCAGTAGTATAGATGGGTTTTCGCACGCTGGGGCCAACGTCCTGACTTTC.

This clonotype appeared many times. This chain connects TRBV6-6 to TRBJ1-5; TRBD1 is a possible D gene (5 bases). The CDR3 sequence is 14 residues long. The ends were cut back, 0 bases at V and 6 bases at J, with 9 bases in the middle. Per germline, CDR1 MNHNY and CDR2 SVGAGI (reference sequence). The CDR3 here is CASSYSQGTQPQHF. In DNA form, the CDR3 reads TGTGCCAGCAGTTACTCGCAAGGGACTCAGCCCCAGCATTTT.

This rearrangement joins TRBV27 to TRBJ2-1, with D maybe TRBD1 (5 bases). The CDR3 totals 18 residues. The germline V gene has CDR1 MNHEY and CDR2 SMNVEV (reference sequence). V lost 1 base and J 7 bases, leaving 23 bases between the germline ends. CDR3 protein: CASSLYAPGLPLGNEQFF. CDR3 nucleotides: TGTGCCAGCAGTTTATACGCCCCAGGGTTACCCCTAGGGAATGAGCAGTTCTTC.

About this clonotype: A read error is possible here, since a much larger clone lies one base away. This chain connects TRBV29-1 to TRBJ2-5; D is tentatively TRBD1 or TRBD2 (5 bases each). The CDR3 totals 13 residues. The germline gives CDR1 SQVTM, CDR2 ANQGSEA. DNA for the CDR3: TGCAGCGTCCTTAGGGACGCCGAGGAGACCCAGCACTTC. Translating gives CSVLRDAEETQHF.

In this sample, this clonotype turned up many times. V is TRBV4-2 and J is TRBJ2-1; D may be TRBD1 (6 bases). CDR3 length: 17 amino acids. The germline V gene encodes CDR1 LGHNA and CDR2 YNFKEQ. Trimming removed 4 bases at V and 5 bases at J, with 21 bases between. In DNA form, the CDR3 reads TGTGCCAGCAGCCTGAGAGCAGGTCGCAGGGGAGACAATGAGCAGTTCTTC. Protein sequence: CASSLRAGRRGDNEQFF.

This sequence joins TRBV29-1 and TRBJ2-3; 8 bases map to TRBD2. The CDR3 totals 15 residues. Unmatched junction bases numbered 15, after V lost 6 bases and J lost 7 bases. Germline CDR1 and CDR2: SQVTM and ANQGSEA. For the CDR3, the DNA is TGCAGCGTCCTCCCGGGAGCGGGGGTGGAGCATACGCAGTATTTT. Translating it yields CSVLPGAGVEHTQYF.

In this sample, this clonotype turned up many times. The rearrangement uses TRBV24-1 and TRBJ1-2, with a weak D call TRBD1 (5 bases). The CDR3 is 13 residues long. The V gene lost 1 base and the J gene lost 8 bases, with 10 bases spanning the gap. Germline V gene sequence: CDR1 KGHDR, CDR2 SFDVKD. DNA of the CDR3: TGTGCCACCAGTGATTTCCAAGGGGACGGCTACACCTTC. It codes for CATSDFQGDGYTF.

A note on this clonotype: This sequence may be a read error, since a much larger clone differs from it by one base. CDR3: CAISAGQGYAEAFF. In DNA form, the CDR3 reads TGTGCCATCAGTGCGGGACAGGGTTACGCTGAAGCTTTCTTT. The chain is built from TRBV10-3 and TRBJ1-1, with 9 bases that match TRBD1. V lost 4 bases to trimming and J lost 6 bases; unmatched junction nucleotides: 6. This CDR3 region has 14 residues. Germline values: CDR1 ENHRY, CDR2 SYGVKD.

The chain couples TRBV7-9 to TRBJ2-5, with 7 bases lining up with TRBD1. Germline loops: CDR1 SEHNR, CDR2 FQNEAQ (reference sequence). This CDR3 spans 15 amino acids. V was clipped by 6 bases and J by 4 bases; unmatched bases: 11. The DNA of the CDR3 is TGTGCCAGCAGTACTACCAGGACAGGAATAGAGACCCAGTACTTC. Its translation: CASSTTRTGIETQYF.

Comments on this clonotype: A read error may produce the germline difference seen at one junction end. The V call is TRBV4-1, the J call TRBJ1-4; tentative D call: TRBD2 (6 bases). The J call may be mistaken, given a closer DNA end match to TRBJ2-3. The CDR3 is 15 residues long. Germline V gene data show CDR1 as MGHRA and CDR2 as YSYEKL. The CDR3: CASSIAEGRTDMQYF. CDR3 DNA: TGCGCCAGCAGTATAGCGGAAGGCCGCACAGATATGCAGTATTTT.

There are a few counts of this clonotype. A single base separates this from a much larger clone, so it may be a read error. The CDR3: CASIGIASYEQYF. CDR3 sequence (DNA): TGTGCCAGCATCGGGATAGCCTCCTACGAGCAGTACTTC. J is TRBJ2-7 and V is TRBV28; D may be TRBD2 (5 bases). The CDR3 has 13 amino acids. The germline V gene has CDR1 MDHEN and CDR2 SYDVKM. Trimming took off 7 bases at V and 0 bases at J, with 10 bases between the two ends.

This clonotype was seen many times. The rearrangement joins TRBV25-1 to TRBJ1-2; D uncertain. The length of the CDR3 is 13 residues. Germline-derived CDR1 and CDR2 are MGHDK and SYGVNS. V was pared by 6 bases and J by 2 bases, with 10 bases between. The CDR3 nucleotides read TGTGCCAGCAGGATACTCTTAAACTATGGCTACACCTTC. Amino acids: CASRILLNYGYTF.

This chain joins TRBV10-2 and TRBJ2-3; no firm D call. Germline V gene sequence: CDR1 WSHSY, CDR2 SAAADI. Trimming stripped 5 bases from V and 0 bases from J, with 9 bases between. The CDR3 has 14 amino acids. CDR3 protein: CASSKTVSTDTQYF. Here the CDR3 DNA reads TGCGCCAGCAGTAAGACTGTTAGCACAGATACGCAGTATTTT.

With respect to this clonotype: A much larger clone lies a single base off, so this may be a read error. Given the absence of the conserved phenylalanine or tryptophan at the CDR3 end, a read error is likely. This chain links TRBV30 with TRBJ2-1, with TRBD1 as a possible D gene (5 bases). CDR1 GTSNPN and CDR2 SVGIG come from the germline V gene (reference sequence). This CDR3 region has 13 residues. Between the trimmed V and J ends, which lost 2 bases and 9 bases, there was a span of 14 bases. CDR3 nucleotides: TGTGCCTGGAGTATAGGGCAGGGTGTTGAGCAGTTCCTC. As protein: CAWSIGQGVEQFL.

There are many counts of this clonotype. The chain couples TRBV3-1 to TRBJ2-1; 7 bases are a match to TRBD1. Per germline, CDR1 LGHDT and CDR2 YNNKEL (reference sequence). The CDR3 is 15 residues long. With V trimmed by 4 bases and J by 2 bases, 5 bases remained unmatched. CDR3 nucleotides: TGTGCCAGCAGCCCTCCCGGGACAGCCTACAATGAGCAGTTCTTC. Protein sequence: CASSPPGTAYNEQFF.